These 27 T cell receptor beta chains were sequenced from one sample in a study of CD8+CD57+ T cells in acquired aplastic anemia. Researchers used genomic DNA as the template to profile TCR beta VDJ and CDR3. From the reads, TCRdb called clonotypes with MiXCR, one entry per CDR3 protein. The data hold more than 70,000 distinct CDR3 sequences, with roughly two thirds observed a single time. Sequenced patients had shown CD8+CD57+ cell expansion by flow cytometry. The material sequenced was sorted CD4+, CD8+, or CD8+CD57+ T cells (not recorded which) from PBMCs. These receptors originate from a human donor with aplastic anemia.

This chain joins TRBV29-1 and TRBJ2-5; TRBD2 agrees at 7 bases. The CDR3 spans 14 residues. Germline CDR1 is SQVTM and CDR2 is ANQGSEA. V shed 5 bases and J 4 bases; nucleotides not matched to a gene: 10. CDR3 in DNA: TGCAGCGTTATTGAAGCGGGGCAGGGAGAGACCCAGTACTTC. It translates to CSVIEAGQGETQYF.

J is TRBJ2-1 and V is TRBV29-1; 9 bases match TRBD1. The J segment lost 6 bases and the V segment lost 7 bases, leaving 7 bases of the junction unmatched. The V gene's germline CDR1 is SQVTM and CDR2 ANQGSEA. This CDR3 spans 13 amino acids. The CDR3 region is CSATGTGFNEQFF. The CDR3 nucleotides are TGCAGCGCTACCGGGACAGGGTTCAATGAGCAGTTCTTC.

V gene TRBV7-8 combines with J gene TRBJ2-1; 7 bases agree with TRBD1. The J call may be faulty, since TRBJ2-7 better matches the DNA end. The CDR3 is made up of 15 amino acids. In germline, CDR1 is SGHVS, CDR2 FQNEAQ. The CDR3 loop is CASSSGQESPYEQYF. The CDR3, as DNA: TGTGCCAGCAGCTCCGGACAGGAGAGCCCCTACGAGCAGTACTTC.

Comments on this clonotype: Given the absence of the conserved phenylalanine or tryptophan at the CDR3 end, a read error is likely. The chain combines TRBV7-9 with TRBJ2-1; D call uncertain. Deletions cut 8 bases from V and 1 base from J, with 6 bases between. The CDR3 contains 12 residues. Germline assignment: CDR1 SEHNR and CDR2 FQNEAQ (reference sequence). The CDR3 region has the DNA TGTGCCAGCGGTCGTTCCTACAATGAGCAGTTCGTC. This sequence encodes CASGRSYNEQFV.

The V gene is TRBV7-9, the J gene TRBJ2-1; D is unresolved. With 5 bases removed from V and 6 bases from J, the gap between germline ends came to 11 bases. Germline-derived CDR1 and CDR2 are SEHNR and FQNEAQ (reference sequence). The CDR3 loop spans 13 amino acids. The CDR3 DNA follows: TGTGCCAGCAGCCCTCTTGCTGTCAATGAGCAGTTCTTC. It translates to CASSPLAVNEQFF.

The chain recombines TRBV7-9 with TRBJ2-5; perhaps TRBD2 as D (6 bases). The length of the CDR3 is 17 residues. V lost 1 base to trimming and J lost 5 bases, with 20 bases between them. CDR1 is SEHNR and CDR2 is FQNEAQ in the germline V gene (reference sequence). CDR3 nucleotides: TGTGCCAGCAGCTTAGACCGGGATTCGGCGGGGAAGGAGACCCAGTACTTC. Protein product: CASSLDRDSAGKETQYF.

In DNA form, the CDR3 reads TGTGCCAGTAGTATGAGGAGACAATGGGGACAGCCCCAGCATTTT. As protein: CASSMRRQWGQPQHF. This chain connects TRBV19 to TRBJ1-5; D is undetermined. The CDR3 runs to 15 residues. Germline CDR1 reads LNHDA; CDR2 reads SQIVND (reference sequence). The V and J ends lost 3 bases and 7 bases respectively, with 16 bases between them. Full variable domain (outside the CDR3, taken from reference TRBV19 and TRBJ1-5): DGGITQSPKYLFRKEGQNVTLSCEQNLNHDAMYWYRQDPGQGLRLIYYSQIVNDFQKGDIAEGYSVSREKKESFPLTVTSAQKNPTAFYLCASSMRRQWGQPQHFGDGTRLSIL.

The genes are TRBV6-2 or TRBV6-3 and TRBJ2-3, with no clear D. The CDR3 length is 15 residues. Germline V CDR1 and CDR2: MNHEY, SVGEGT. V was cut by 7 bases and J by 4 bases, with 18 bases left in between. CDR3 DNA: TGTGCCAGCAATAGCAAAAGGGTTGGGGCAGATACGCAGTATTTT. Translated: CASNSKRVGADTQYF.

In this sample, this clonotype turned up many times. This chain uses TRBV7-8 with TRBJ2-2; D is ambiguous. The CDR3 has 11 amino acids. V dropped 5 bases and J dropped 8 bases, with 6 bases sitting between them. CDR1 is SGHVS, CDR2 FQNEAQ, per germline. The CDR3 DNA sequence: TGTGCCAGCAGCCCCAGTGGGGAGCTGTTTTTT. Translation: CASSPSGELFF.

This chain connects TRBV29-1 to TRBJ2-7; 8 bases are shared with TRBD1. J gave up 3 bases and V 6 bases, and 10 bases lay outside the gene matches. Per the germline V gene, CDR1 is SQVTM and CDR2 is ANQGSEA. The CDR3 length is 14 residues. This chain's CDR3 is CSVITGGDLYEQYF. CDR3 sequence (DNA): TGCAGCGTAATTACAGGGGGTGACCTCTACGAGCAGTACTTC.

The J gene is TRBJ2-1, the V gene TRBV29-1; no clear D. Trimming took off 4 bases at V and 0 bases at J, with 10 bases between the two ends. Germline CDR1 reads SQVTM; CDR2 reads ANQGSEA. The CDR3 loop spans 14 amino acids. The CDR3 here is CSVAQESSYNEQFF. As DNA, the CDR3 is TGCAGCGTTGCACAAGAGAGCTCCTACAATGAGCAGTTCTTC.

The CDR3 sequence is CATSARSNTGELFF. CDR3 DNA sequence: TGTGCCACCAGTGCCAGATCGAACACCGGGGAGCTGTTTTTT. The chain employs TRBV24-1 and TRBJ2-2, with no clear D. Looked up from germline, CDR1 is KGHDR and CDR2 is SFDVKD. The CDR3 has 14 residues. Trimming left V 5 bases short and J 0 bases short, with 6 bases between.

V and J are TRBV29-1 and TRBJ2-7; TRBD2 agrees at 8 bases. There are 13 residues in the CDR3. V shed 4 bases, J shed 5 bases, and the junction held 7 bases outside the gene matches. CDR1 and CDR2 from the germline V gene are SQVTM and ANQGSEA. Written as DNA, the CDR3 is TGCAGCGTTGTAGGCGGGAGGTTGAACGAGCAGTACTTC. This sequence encodes CSVVGGRLNEQYF.

The chain is built from TRBV20-1 and TRBJ2-7; D is unresolved. V was clipped by 5 bases and J by 0 bases, with 8 bases between them. This CDR3 region has 12 residues. Germline V gene data show CDR1 as DFQATT and CDR2 as SNEGSKA (reference sequence). The CDR3 bases are TGCAGTGCTGTGGGGATCTCCTACGAGCAGTACTTC. Translated: CSAVGISYEQYF.

This clonotype was seen repeatedly, ten times or more. J is TRBJ2-1 and V is TRBV14; the match to TRBD2 covers 10 bases. Germline CDR1 SGHDN, CDR2 FVKESK. There are 16 residues in the CDR3. J was trimmed by 8 bases and V by 1 base; bases with no gene match: 8. DNA of the CDR3: TGTGCCAGCAGCCAAGGGCTAGCGGGAGTGTTCGATGAGCAGTTCTTC. Protein: CASSQGLAGVFDEQFF.

This sequence joins TRBV7-8 and TRBJ1-6, with TRBD1 as a possible D gene (5 bases). CDR3 length: 15 residues. The V end lost 5 bases, the J end lost 7 bases, and 15 bases lay between the germline ends. Looked up from germline, CDR1 is SGHVS and CDR2 is FQNEAQ. This chain's CDR3 is CASSVGVGGNSPLHF. CDR3 DNA: TGTGCCAGCAGCGTAGGAGTGGGGGGGAATTCACCCCTCCACTTT.

This sequence joins TRBV15 and TRBJ2-7, with 11 bases lining up with TRBD2. V lost 0 bases to trimming and J lost 6 bases; unmatched junction nucleotides: 4. In germline, CDR1 is LNHNV, CDR2 YYDKDF (reference sequence). The CDR3 sequence is 15 residues long. The CDR3 reads CATSRDLAGGREQYF. The CDR3 bases are TGTGCCACCAGCAGAGACCTAGCGGGAGGACGCGAGCAGTACTTC. Drawing the rest from reference TRBV15 and TRBJ2-7, the complete variable domain is DAMVIQNPRYQVTQFGKPVTLSCSQTLNHNVMYWYQQKSSQAPKLLFHYYDKDFNNEADTPDNFQSRRPNTSFCFLDIRSPGLGDTAMYLCATSRDLAGGREQYFGPGTRLTVT.

The table lists this clonotype with a count of one. The junction differs from germline at one of its ends, possibly a read error. The chain carries TRBV25-1 and TRBJ2-1; D is undetermined. CDR3 length: 15 residues. Looked up from germline, CDR1 is MGHDK and CDR2 is SYGVNS. CDR3 loop: CASSFSQAGYNEQFF. CDR3 sequence (DNA): TGCGCCAGCAGCTTCTCCCAAGCTGGCTACAATGAGCAGTTCTTC.

V gene TRBV24-1 combines with J gene TRBJ1-3; a weak D match, TRBD1 (5 bases). The CDR3 contains 16 residues. In germline, CDR1 is KGHDR, CDR2 SFDVKD. Trimming removed 2 bases from V and 0 bases from J, with 10 bases in between. The CDR3 sequence is CATSDSGPYSGNTIYF. CDR3 DNA sequence: TGTGCCACCAGTGATTCGGGGCCTTACTCTGGAAACACCATATATTTT.

This clonotype appeared once. The chain uses TRBV2 and TRBJ1-1; TRBD1 matches at 8 bases. The CDR3 length is 13 residues. The trim removed 7 bases at V and 1 base at J, leaving 2 bases unmatched. Germline V gene data show CDR1 as SNHLY and CDR2 as FYNNEI. The CDR3: CASKGTGNTEAFF. In DNA form, the CDR3 reads TGTGCCAGCAAAGGGACAGGGAACACTGAAGCTTTCTTT.

This clonotype was seen repeatedly, ten times or more. J is TRBJ2-1 and V is TRBV29-1; D call uncertain. V dropped 7 bases and J dropped 9 bases, with 10 bases sitting between them. Germline V gives CDR1 SQVTM, CDR2 ANQGSEA. The CDR3 extends over 10 amino acids. DNA for the CDR3: TGCAGCGCGCTAGGCGGTGAGCAGTTCTTC. It encodes CSALGGEQFF.

The chain recombines TRBV20-1 with TRBJ2-3; D not resolved. The germline gives CDR1 DFQATT, CDR2 SNEGSKA (reference sequence). CDR3 length: 11 amino acids. The V end was cut by 4 bases, the J end by 5 bases, with 7 bases between. This chain's CDR3 is CSATLKDTQYF. CDR3 sequence (DNA): TGCAGTGCTACGCTGAAAGATACGCAGTATTTT.

V usage is TRBV24-1 and J usage is TRBJ2-3; 7 bases line up with TRBD2. The CDR3 consists of 14 residues. Germline CDR1 KGHDR, CDR2 SFDVKD. The J segment lost 5 bases and the V segment lost 4 bases, leaving 5 bases of the junction unmatched. CDR3 coding DNA: TGTGCCACCAGTGAAGGCAGGGAGGGAGATACGCAGTATTTT. This codes for CATSEGREGDTQYF.

This clonotype has just a few counts. CDR3 amino acids: CASSGDDRADSGNTIYF. DNA of the CDR3: TGTGCCAGCAGCGGGGATGATAGGGCCGACTCTGGAAACACCATATATTTT. J is TRBJ1-3 and V is TRBV11-2; D remains unclear. V lost 5 bases and J lost 0, with 17 bases in between. From germline, CDR1 is SGHAT and CDR2 FQNNGV. The CDR3 spans 17 residues.

This clonotype was found many times. The chain joins TRBV12-3 or TRBV12-4 to TRBJ1-2, with D uncertain. This CDR3 contains 15 residues. Between the trimmed V and J ends, which lost 5 bases and 0 bases, there was a span of 13 bases. The chain's CDR3 is CASSLSFASNYGYTF. CDR3 in DNA: TGTGCCAGCAGTCTATCTTTTGCCTCTAACTATGGCTACACCTTC.

The chain couples TRBV10-3 to TRBJ1-6; a possible D gene is TRBD1 (6 bases). V was pared by 0 bases and J by 8 bases, with 11 bases between. The CDR3 is 15 amino acids. Germline V gives CDR1 ENHRY, CDR2 SYGVKD. Written as DNA, the CDR3 is TGTGCCATCAGTGAGTCGGGGGGGCAGGATTCACCCCTCCACTTT. It specifies CAISESGGQDSPLHF.

The rearrangement joins TRBV19 to TRBJ1-4; 9 positions match TRBD1. Trimming cost V 5 bases and J 5 bases; bases outside gene matches: 6. Per germline, CDR1 LNHDA and CDR2 SQIVND (reference sequence). This CDR3 has 15 amino acids. The CDR3 nucleotides are TGTGCCAGTAGTTACCGTGACAGGGGGAATGAAAAACTGTTTTTT. Residues: CASSYRDRGNEKLFF.